This T cell receptor (beta chain) was sequenced during a study of T and B cells in COVID-19 patients. Looking at the study overall: Peripheral blood came from COVID-19 patients with active infection or after recovery.

Overall study results and limits: No sequencing was yet done of CD4+, regulatory or CD8+ subsets, or of SARS-CoV-2-responsive or tetramer+ sorted cells. Of 2,331 TCR clusters found only in the recovered cohort, fewer than 35 had low generation probability.

V was clipped by 7 bases and J by 2 bases, with 13 bases between them. The CDR3 is 14 amino acids. As for this clonotype: Its specificity is unknown.

BIOMED2 TRB-A/B primer pools were used in multiplex TRB PCR. TCRdb independently ran MiXCR on the multiplex PCR reads; one entry per CDR3 protein. Here the sample spans some 8,400 distinct CDR3 sequences, around 28% being singletons. From blood, about 240-550 ng of genomic DNA served as TRB template. This chain uses TRBV12-3 or TRBV12-4 with TRBJ2-3, with no clear D. This clonotype originated in a human donor with active COVID-19. The sequenced sample consisted of blood. CDR3 DNA sequence: TGTGCCAGCACCCCGAAAGGCATCACAGATACGCAGTATTTT. Residues: CASTPKGITDTQYF.